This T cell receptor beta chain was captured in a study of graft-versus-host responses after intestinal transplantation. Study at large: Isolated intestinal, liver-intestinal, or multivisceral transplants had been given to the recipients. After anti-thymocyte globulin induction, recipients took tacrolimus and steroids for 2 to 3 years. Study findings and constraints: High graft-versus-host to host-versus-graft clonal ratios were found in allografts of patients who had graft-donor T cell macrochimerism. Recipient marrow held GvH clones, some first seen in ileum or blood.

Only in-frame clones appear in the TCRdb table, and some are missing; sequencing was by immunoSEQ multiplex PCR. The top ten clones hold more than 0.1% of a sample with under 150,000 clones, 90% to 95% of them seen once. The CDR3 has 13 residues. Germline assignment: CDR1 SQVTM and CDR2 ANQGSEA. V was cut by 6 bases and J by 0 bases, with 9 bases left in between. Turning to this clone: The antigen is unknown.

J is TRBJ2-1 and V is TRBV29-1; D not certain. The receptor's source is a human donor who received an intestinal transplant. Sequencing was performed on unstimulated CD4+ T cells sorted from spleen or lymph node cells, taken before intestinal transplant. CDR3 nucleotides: TGCAGCGTCGACTGGAGCTCCTACAATGAGCAGTTCTTC. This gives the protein CSVDWSSYNEQFF.